This T cell receptor beta chain was identified in a study of T cell repertoires in cytomegalovirus infection. TCRdb called the reads again in MiXCR, with one record for every CDR3 protein. The sample consists of roughly 500,000 distinct CDR3 sequences, 25% to 35% of them appearing once. This CDR3 is 15 amino acids long. CDR1 and CDR2 (germline): SGHTA, FQGNSA. About this clonotype: Its antigen is unknown. This may be a read error, as it is one base from a much larger clone.

The source material was cultured PBMCs, sampled from culture after CMV antigen stimulation. The clonotype was recovered from a human donor in good health (CMV status not recorded). Some clones in this sample may be carry-over from other donors' samples. The chain joins TRBV7-2 to TRBJ2-3, with 9 bases matching TRBD2. The CDR3 bases are TGTGCCAGCAACTTACAGGGACTAGCAGGAGATACGCAGTATTTT. This gives the protein CASNLQGLAGDTQYF. The full variable domain, in which reference TRBV7-2 and TRBJ2-3 provide the parts outside the CDR3, is GAGVSQSPSNKVTEKGKDVELRCDPISGHTALYWYRQSLGQGLEFLIYFQGNSAPDKSGLPSDRFSAERTGGSVSTLTIQRTQQEDSAVYLCASNLQGLAGDTQYFGPGTRLTVL.